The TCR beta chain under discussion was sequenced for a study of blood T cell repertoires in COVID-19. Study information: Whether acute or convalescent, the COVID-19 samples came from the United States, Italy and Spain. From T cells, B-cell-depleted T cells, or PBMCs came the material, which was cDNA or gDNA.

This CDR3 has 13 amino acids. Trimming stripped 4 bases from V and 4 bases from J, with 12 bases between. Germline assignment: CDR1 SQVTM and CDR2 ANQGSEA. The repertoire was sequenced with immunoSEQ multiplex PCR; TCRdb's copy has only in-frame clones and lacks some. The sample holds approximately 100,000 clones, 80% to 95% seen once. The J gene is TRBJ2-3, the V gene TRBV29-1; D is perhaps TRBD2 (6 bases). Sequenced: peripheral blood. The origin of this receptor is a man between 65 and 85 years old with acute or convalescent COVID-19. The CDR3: CSVATSGADTQYF. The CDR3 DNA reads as TGCAGCGTTGCGACTAGTGGGGCAGATACGCAGTATTTT.